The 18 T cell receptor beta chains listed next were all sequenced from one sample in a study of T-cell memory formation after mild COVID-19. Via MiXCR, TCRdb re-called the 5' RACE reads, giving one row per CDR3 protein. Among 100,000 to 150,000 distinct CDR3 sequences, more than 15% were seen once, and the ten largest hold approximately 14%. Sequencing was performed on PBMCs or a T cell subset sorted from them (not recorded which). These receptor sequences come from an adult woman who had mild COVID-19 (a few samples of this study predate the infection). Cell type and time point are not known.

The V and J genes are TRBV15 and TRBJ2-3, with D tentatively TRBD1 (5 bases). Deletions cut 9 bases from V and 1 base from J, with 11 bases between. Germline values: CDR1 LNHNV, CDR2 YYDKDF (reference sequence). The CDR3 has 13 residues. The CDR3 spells CATMGHGTDTQYF. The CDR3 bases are TGTGCCACGATGGGGCATGGCACAGATACGCAGTATTTT.

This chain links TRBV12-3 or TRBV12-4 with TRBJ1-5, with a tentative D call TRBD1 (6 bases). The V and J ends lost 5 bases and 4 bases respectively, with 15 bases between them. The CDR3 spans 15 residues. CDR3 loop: CASSELGQRNQPQHF. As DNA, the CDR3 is TGTGCCAGCAGTGAACTTGGACAGAGAAATCAGCCCCAGCATTTT.

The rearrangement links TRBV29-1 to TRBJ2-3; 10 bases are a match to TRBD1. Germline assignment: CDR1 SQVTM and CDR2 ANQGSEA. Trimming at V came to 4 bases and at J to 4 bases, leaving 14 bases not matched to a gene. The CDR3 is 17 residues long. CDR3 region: CSVAGTGEMVLSDTQYF. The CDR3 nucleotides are TGCAGCGTTGCCGGGACAGGGGAAATGGTGTTGTCAGATACGCAGTATTTT.

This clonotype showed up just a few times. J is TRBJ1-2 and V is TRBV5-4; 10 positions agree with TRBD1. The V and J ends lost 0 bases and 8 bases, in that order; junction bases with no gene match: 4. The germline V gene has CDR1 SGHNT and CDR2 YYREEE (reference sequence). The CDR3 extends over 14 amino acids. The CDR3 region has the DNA TGTGCCAGCAGCTTGGCGGGACAGGGGATAGGCTACACCTTC. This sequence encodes CASSLAGQGIGYTF.

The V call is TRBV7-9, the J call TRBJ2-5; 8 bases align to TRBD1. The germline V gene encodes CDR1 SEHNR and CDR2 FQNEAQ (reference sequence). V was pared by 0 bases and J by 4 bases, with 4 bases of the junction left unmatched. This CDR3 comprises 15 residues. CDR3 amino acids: CASSLASRGRETQYF. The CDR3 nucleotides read TGTGCCAGCAGCTTAGCAAGCAGGGGGCGAGAGACCCAGTACTTC.

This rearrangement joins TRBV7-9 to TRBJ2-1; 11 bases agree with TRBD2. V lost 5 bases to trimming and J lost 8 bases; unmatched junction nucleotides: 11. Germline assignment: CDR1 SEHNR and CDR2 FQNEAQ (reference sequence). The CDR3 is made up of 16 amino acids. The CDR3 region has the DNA TGTGCCAGCAGCCTCTTCCTAGCGGGGGGAACCGATGAGCAGTTCTTC. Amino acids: CASSLFLAGGTDEQFF.

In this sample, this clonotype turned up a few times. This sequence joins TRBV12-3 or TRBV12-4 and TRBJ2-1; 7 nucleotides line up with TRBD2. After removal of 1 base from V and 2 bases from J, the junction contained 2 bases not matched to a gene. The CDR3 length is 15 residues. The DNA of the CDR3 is TGTGCCAGCAGTTTAGACGCGGGAGCCTACAATGAGCAGTTCTTC. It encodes CASSLDAGAYNEQFF.

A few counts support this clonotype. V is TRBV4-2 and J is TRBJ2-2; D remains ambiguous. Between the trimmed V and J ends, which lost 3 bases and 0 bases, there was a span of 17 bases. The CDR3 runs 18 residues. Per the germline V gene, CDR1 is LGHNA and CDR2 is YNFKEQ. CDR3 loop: CASSQDDLAAANTGELFF. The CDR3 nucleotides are TGTGCCAGCAGCCAGGACGATTTAGCAGCTGCGAACACCGGGGAGCTGTTTTTT.

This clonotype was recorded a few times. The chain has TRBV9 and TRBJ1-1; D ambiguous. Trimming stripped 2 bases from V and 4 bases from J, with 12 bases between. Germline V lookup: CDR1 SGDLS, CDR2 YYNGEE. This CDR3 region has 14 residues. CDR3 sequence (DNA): TGTGCCAGCAGCGTGGACTTGGTGGGCACTGAAGCTTTCTTT. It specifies CASSVDLVGTEAFF.

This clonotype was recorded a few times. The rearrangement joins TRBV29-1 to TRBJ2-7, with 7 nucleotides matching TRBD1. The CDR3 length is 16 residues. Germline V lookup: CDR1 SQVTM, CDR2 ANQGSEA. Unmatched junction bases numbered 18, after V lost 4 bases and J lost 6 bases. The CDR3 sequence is CSVGRGGMGAGGEQYF. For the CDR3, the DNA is TGCAGCGTTGGACGCGGCGGCATGGGGGCAGGGGGCGAGCAGTACTTC.

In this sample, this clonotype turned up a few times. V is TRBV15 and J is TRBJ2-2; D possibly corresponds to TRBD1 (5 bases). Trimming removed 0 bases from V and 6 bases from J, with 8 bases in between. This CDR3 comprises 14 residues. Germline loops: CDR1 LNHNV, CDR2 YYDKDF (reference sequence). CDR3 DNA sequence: TGTGCCACCAGCAGAGATTTGGGGCCCGGGGAGCTGTTTTTT. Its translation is CATSRDLGPGELFF.

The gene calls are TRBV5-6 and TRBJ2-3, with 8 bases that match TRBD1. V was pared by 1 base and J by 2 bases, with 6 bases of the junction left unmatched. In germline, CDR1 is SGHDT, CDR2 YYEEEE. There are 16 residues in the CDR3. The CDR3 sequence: CASSLSPGQATDTQYF. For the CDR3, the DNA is TGTGCCAGCAGCTTGTCCCCGGGACAGGCCACAGATACGCAGTATTTT.

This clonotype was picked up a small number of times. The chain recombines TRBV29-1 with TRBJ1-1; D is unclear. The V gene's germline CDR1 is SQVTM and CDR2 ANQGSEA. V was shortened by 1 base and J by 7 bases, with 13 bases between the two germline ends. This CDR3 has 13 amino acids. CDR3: CSVEGGTRVEAFF. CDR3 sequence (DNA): TGCAGCGTTGAAGGGGGAACAAGGGTTGAAGCTTTCTTT.

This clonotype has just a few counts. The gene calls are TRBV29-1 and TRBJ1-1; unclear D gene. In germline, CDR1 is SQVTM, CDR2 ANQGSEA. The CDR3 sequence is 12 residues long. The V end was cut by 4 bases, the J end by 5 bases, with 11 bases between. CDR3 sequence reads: CSVAFTRTEAFF. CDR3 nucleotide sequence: TGCAGCGTTGCTTTTACACGAACTGAAGCTTTCTTT.

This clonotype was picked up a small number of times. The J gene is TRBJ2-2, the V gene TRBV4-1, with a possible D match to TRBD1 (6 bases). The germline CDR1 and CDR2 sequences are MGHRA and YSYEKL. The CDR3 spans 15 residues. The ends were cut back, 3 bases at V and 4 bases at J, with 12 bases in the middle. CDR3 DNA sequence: TGCGCCAGCAGCCAGAAAGACAGGTCCACCGGGGAGCTGTTTTTT. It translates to CASSQKDRSTGELFF.

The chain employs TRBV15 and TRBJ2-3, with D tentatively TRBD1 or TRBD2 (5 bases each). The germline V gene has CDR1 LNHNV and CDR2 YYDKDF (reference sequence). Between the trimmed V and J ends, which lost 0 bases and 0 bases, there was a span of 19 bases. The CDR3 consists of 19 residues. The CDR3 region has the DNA TGTGCCACCAGCAGAGATAACGTTCCGGGGCTAGGAAGCACAGATACGCAGTATTTT. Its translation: CATSRDNVPGLGSTDTQYF.

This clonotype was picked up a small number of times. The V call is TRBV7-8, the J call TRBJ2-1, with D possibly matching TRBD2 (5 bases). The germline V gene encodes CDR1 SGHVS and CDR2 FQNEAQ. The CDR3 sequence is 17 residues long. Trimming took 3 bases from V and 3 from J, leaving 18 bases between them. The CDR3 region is CASSFQRVPRSYNEQFF. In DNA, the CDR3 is TGTGCCAGCAGCTTTCAGAGGGTCCCACGAAGCTACAATGAGCAGTTCTTC.

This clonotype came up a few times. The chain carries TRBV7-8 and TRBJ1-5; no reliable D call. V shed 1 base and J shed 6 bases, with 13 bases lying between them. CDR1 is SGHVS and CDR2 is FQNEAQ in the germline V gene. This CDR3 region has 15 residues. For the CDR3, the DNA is TGTGCCAGCAGCTTAGAGCAGGTGGGCCCTCAGCCCCAGCATTTT. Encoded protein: CASSLEQVGPQPQHF.